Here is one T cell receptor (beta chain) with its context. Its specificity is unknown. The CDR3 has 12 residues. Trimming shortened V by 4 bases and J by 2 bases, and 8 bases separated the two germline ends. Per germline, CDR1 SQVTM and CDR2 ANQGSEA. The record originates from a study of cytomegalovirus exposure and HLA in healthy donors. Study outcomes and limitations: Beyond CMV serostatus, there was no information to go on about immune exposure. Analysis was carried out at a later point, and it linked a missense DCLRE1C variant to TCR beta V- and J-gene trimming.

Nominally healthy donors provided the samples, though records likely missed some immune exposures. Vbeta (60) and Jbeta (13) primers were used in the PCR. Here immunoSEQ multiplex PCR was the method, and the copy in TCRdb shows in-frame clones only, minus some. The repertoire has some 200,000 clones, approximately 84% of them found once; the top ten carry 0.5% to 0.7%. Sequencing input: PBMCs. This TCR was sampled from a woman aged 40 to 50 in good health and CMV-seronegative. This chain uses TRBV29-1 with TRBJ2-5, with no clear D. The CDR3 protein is CSVVPAQETQYF. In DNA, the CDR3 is TGCAGCGTTGTACCAGCGCAAGAGACCCAGTACTTC.